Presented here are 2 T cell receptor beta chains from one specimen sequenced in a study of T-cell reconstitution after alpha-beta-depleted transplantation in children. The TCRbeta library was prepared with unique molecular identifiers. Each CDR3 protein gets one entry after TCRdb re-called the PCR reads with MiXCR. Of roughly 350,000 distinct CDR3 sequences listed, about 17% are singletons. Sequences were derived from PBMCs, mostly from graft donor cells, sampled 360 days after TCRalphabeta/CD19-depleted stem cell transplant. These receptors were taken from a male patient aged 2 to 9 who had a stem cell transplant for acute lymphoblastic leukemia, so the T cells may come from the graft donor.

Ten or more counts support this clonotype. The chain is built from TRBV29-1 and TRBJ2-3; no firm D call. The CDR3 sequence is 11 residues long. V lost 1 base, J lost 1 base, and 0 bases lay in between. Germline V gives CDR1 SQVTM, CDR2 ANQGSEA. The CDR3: CSVEGTDTQYF. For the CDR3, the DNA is TGCAGCGTTGAAGGCACAGATACGCAGTATTTT.

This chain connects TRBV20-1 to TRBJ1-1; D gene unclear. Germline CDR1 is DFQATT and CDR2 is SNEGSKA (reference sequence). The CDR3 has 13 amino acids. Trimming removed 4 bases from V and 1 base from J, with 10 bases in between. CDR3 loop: CSATSGWNTEAFF. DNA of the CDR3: TGCAGTGCTACCTCGGGATGGAACACTGAAGCTTTCTTT.